The T cell receptor (beta chain) described here comes from a study of blood T cell dynamics during melanoma immunotherapy. In regard to this clone: Antigen specificity is unknown.

TCRdb's table, derived via immunoSEQ multiplex PCR, lists solely in-frame clones and lacks some. The sample yields 15,000 to 20,000 clones, around 93% seen once. Time point reported: week 3, after first cycle of checkpoint inhibitor. Findings and limits, study-wide: Cell-free DNA CDR3 sequences most resembled the immune-effector CD8+ subset, which was also most clonal.

Germline CDR1 LNHDA, CDR2 SQIVND (reference sequence). The length of the CDR3 is 16 residues. V was clipped by 6 bases and J by 6 bases, with 23 bases between them. The source is a human donor with melanoma. This rearrangement joins TRBV19 to TRBJ1-2, with D possibly TRBD1 on 5 matching bases. The sample here was effector memory CD8+ T cells from blood, taken from a patient treated with checkpoint blockade. The CDR3 protein is CASSLVRGRIRHGYTF. The CDR3 DNA reads as TGTGCCAGTAGCCTAGTGCGGGGACGGATAAGACATGGCTACACCTTC.